This T cell receptor (beta chain) is from a study of spatial heterogeneity in lung cancer. Via MiXCR, TCRdb re-called the 5' RACE reads, giving one row per CDR3 protein. The table records roughly 71,000 distinct CDR3 sequences, about 8.2% of them present only once. Time point reported: blood at routine non-recurrence follow-up after resection. Trimming shortened V by 5 bases and J by 0 bases, and 23 bases separated the two germline ends. There are 18 residues in the CDR3. CDR1 is SGHNT, CDR2 YENEEA, per germline. This clonotype was counted at least ten times. Sample: PBMCs, taken at follow-up. The gene calls are TRBV11-3 and TRBJ2-7; D tentatively reads TRBD1 or TRBD2 (6 bases each). This clonotype was obtained from a female donor with early-stage non-small cell lung cancer. Here the CDR3 DNA reads TGTGCCAGCAGCCAAGCGGGCGATTGGACAGAGAGCTCCTACGAGCAGTACTTC. As protein: CASSQAGDWTESSYEQYF.